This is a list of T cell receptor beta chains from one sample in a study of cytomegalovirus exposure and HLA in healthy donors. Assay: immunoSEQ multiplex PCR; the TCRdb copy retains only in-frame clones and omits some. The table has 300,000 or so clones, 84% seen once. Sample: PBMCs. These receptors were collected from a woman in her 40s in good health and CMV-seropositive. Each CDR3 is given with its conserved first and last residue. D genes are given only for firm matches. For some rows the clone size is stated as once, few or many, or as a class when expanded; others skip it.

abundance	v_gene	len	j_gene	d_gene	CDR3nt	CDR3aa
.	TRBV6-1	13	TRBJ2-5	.	TGTGCCAGCAGTGCAACAGGGTTCGAGACCCAGTACTTC	CASSATGFETQYF
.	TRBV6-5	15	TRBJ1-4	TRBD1	TGTGCCAGCAGTTACAGGACAGGGGTGGGTGAAAAACTGTTTTTT	CASSYRTGVGEKLFF
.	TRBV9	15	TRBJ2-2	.	TGTGCCAGCAGCGCCCAGGGAGGGGGCACCGGGGAGCTGTTTTTT	CASSAQGGGTGELFF
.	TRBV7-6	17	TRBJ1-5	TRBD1	TGTGCCAGCAGCTTAGGTAGCGGACAGGGGAGCAATCAGCCCCAGCATTTT	CASSLGSGQGSNQPQHF
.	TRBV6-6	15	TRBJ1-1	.	TGTGCCAGCAGTTCTACGACAGACCAGAACACTGAAGCTTTCTTT	CASSSTTDQNTEAFF
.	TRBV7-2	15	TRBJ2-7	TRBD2	TGTGCCAGCAGCTCCGCGGCGGGAGGAGCCTACGAGCAGTACTTC	CASSSAAGGAYEQYF
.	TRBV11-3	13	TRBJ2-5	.	TGTGCCAGCAGCTCCTACCACCAAGAGACCCAGTACTTC	CASSSYHQETQYF
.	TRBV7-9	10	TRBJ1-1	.	TGTGCCAGCCGGAGACGGGAAGCTTTCTTT	CASRRREAFF
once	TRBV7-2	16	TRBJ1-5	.	TGTGCCAGCACCAACTTGGGAGGGAATAGCAATCAGCCCCAGCATTTT	CASTNLGGNSNQPQHF
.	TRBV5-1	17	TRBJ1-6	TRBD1	TGCGCCAGCAGCTTGGGAGGGACAGGGAGGTATAATTCACCCCTCCACTTT	CASSLGGTGRYNSPLHF
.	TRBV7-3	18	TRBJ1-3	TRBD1	TGTGCCAGCAGCATTCCGCCGGGACAGACTAGCTCTGGAAACACCATATATTTT	CASSIPPGQTSSGNTIYF
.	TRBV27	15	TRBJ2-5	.	TGTGCCAGCAGTTTATCGGGCCTTCCACAAGAGACCCAGTACTTC	CASSLSGLPQETQYF
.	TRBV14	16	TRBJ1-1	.	TGTGCCAGCAGCCACCCGAGACCCGACAGGAACACTGAAGCTTTCTTT	CASSHPRPDRNTEAFF
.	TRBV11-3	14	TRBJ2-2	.	TGTGCCAGCAGCCCAGGAGGGTCCACCGGGGAGCTGTTTTTT	CASSPGGSTGELFF
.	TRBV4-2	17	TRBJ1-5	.	TGTGCCAGCAGCCAAGAGGCTGCGGGGAATAGCAATCAGCCCCAGCATTTT	CASSQEAAGNSNQPQHF
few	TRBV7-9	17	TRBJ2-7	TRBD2	TGTGCCAGCAGCTTAGAACACGGGACTAGCGCCCGCTACGAGCAGTACTTC	CASSLEHGTSARYEQYF
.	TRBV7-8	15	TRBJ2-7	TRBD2	TGTGCCAGCAGCTTATCAACGGGAGGAGTATCCGAGCAGTACTTC	CASSLSTGGVSEQYF
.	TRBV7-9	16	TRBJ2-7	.	TGTGCCAGCAGCTTAGCCTGGACAGCGCTCTCCTACGAGCAGTACTTC	CASSLAWTALSYEQYF
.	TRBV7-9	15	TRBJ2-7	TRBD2	TGTGCCAGCAGCTTAGAGCCAGCGGGAGTAAGCGAGCAGTACTTC	CASSLEPAGVSEQYF
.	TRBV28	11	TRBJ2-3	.	TGTGCCACCCTCTCCACAGATACGCAGTATTTT	CATLSTDTQYF
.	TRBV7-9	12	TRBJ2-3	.	TGTGCCAGCAGCTCCGTTACAGATACGCAGTATTTT	CASSSVTDTQYF
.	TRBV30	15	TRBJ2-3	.	TGTGCCTGGAGTGCGGGTATGGCTTACACAGATACGCAGTATTTT	CAWSAGMAYTDTQYF
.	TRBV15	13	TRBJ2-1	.	TGTGCCACCAGCTCGGACTCCCCTAATGAGCAGTTCTTC	CATSSDSPNEQFF
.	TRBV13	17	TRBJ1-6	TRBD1	TGTGCCAGCAGGAACACGGGACAGGGCTCCTATAATTCACCCCTCCACTTT	CASRNTGQGSYNSPLHF
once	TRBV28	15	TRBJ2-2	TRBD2	TGTGCCAGCAGTTCCCCTAGCGGAAACACCGGGGAGCTGTTTTTT	CASSSPSGNTGELFF
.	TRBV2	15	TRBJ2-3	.	TGTGCCAGCAGTGAAAGTGGGAGGGGGACAGATACGCAGTATTTT	CASSESGRGTDTQYF
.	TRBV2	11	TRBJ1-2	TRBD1	TGTGCCAGCAACCTTGGGACAGTCTACACCTTC	CASNLGTVYTF
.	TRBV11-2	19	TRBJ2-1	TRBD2	TGTGCCAGCAGCCCTGGTCTAGCGGGAGGGCCCCGCGCCTACAATGAGCAGTTCTTC	CASSPGLAGGPRAYNEQFF
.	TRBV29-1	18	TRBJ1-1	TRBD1	TGCAGCGTTGCCGGGGTGGGGACAGGGGATACTATGAACACTGAAGCTTTCTTT	CSVAGVGTGDTMNTEAFF
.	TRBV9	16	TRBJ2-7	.	TGTGCCAGCAGCGTAGGGCTCGATCTCAACTCCTACGAGCAGTACTTC	CASSVGLDLNSYEQYF
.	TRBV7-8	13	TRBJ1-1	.	TGTGCCAGCAGCTTGAGGCTCGGAGCCGAAGCTTTCTTT	CASSLRLGAEAFF
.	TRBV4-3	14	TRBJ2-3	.	TGCGCCAGCAGCCAAGATATAGGCACAGATACGCAGTATTTT	CASSQDIGTDTQYF
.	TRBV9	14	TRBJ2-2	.	TGTGCCAGCAGCGTAGACGGAGGGCCCGGGGAGCTGTTTTTT	CASSVDGGPGELFF
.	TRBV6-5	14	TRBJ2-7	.	TGTGCCAGCACCCAAGGTTGGGGGGTGTACGAGCAGTACTTC	CASTQGWGVYEQYF
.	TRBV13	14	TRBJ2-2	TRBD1	TGTGCCAGCAGCTTGAGAGACAGGGGCGGGGAGCTGTTTTTT	CASSLRDRGGELFF
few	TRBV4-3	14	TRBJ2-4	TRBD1	TGCGCCAGCAGCCAAGATACCCCCCCGGGACAGGTCTTCTTC	CASSQDTPPGQVFF
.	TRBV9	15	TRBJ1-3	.	TGTGCCAGCAGCGCCCGCGGATCACTTGGAAACACCATATATTTT	CASSARGSLGNTIYF
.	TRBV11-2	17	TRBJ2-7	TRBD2	TGTGCCAGCAGCTTAAGTGGCGGCGGGAGCCCCGGGTGGGAGCAGTACTTC	CASSLSGGGSPGWEQYF
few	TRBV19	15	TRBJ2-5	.	TGTGCCAGTAGTATTGGGAGGGGGTTCGCCGAGACCCAGTACTTC	CASSIGRGFAETQYF
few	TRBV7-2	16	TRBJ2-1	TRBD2	TGTGCCAGCAGCCCGACTAGCGGGAGGGCCCGGAATGAGCAGTTCTTC	CASSPTSGRARNEQFF
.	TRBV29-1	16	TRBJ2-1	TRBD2	TGCAGCGTTGTAAGTCTAGCGGGACTCTCCTACAATGAGCAGTTCTTC	CSVVSLAGLSYNEQFF
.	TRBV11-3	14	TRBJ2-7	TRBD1	TGTGCCAGCAGCCCCGGGACAGGGGACCACGAGCAGTACTTC	CASSPGTGDHEQYF